This entry lists 10 T cell receptor beta chains sequenced from one sample in a study of blood T cell repertoires in COVID-19. Libraries were prepared by immunoSEQ multiplex PCR; TCRdb keeps only in-frame clonotypes and omits some of them. The sample consists of around 280,000 clones, roughly 86% of them appearing once. The sample taken for sequencing was peripheral blood. These receptors came from a woman in her 30s who had recovered from COVID-19.

This rearrangement joins TRBV24-1 to TRBJ2-7, with a possible D match to TRBD2 (5 bases). In germline, CDR1 is KGHDR, CDR2 SFDVKD. The CDR3 has 13 residues. The V end lost 2 bases, the J end lost 6 bases, and 10 bases lay between the germline ends. The CDR3 coding sequence is TGTGCCACCAGTGATTCGGGGTCGGGCGAGCAGTACTTC. Translation gives CATSDSGSGEQYF.

The chain recombines TRBV28 with TRBJ1-5, with unresolved D. Germline CDR1 reads MDHEN; CDR2 reads SYDVKM. The CDR3 contains 14 residues. Deletions cut 8 bases from V and 7 bases from J, with 18 bases between. The CDR3 loop is CASEIGVGGQPQHF. CDR3 DNA: TGTGCCAGCGAGATCGGGGTGGGAGGACAGCCCCAGCATTTT.

The chain is built from TRBV23-1 and TRBJ2-1, with D maybe TRBD1 (5 bases). TRBV23-1 is given ORF status, its function remaining uncertain. The germline V and J ends were trimmed by 0 bases and 9 bases, with 18 bases remaining between them. The CDR3 contains 16 residues. The DNA of the CDR3 is TGCGCCAGCAGTCAATCTCAAGACAGCCTAGATGGTGAGCAGTTCTTC. It translates to CASSQSQDSLDGEQFF.

The V and J genes are TRBV28 and TRBJ1-5; D possibly corresponds to TRBD1 (6 bases). This CDR3 region has 14 residues. V was shortened by 3 bases and J by 2 bases, with 8 bases between the two germline ends. The germline V gene encodes CDR1 MDHEN and CDR2 SYDVKM. The CDR3 nucleotides read TGTGCCAGCAGTTTGACAGGCGGCAATCAGCCCCAGCATTTT. It codes for CASSLTGGNQPQHF.

The chain joins TRBV4-1 to TRBJ2-3; D possibly corresponds to TRBD1 (6 bases). CDR1 is MGHRA, CDR2 YSYEKL, per germline. This CDR3 comprises 15 residues. The V and J ends lost 1 base and 0 bases respectively, with 8 bases between them. CDR3 sequence reads: CASSQVQGSTDTQYF. The CDR3 region has the DNA TGCGCCAGCAGCCAAGTACAGGGCAGCACAGATACGCAGTATTTT.

The chain carries TRBV6-5 and TRBJ1-2; perhaps TRBD1 as D (5 bases). Germline assignment: CDR1 MNHEY and CDR2 SVGAGI. V shed 6 bases and J shed 6 bases, with 20 bases lying between them. This CDR3 spans 15 amino acids. The CDR3 DNA reads as TGTGCCAGCAGCGGGGGGACGACCGCTATTAATGGCTACACCTTC. Its translation is CASSGGTTAINGYTF.

The V and J genes are TRBV2 and TRBJ2-4; weak D call: TRBD2 (5 bases). There are 13 residues in the CDR3. Germline CDR1 is SNHLY and CDR2 is FYNNEI. The V and J ends lost 6 bases and 10 bases respectively, with 16 bases between them. For the CDR3, the DNA is TGTGCCAGCAGCAGCGGCAGCTCTACAATTCAGTACTTC. Its protein product is CASSSGSSTIQYF.

CDR3 DNA sequence: TGTGCCATCAGTGATTCTTCTAGCGGGGGGTCAGATACGCAGTATTTT. Protein product: CAISDSSSGGSDTQYF. The rearrangement joins TRBV10-3 to TRBJ2-3, with TRBD2 matching 11 bases. Germline values: CDR1 ENHRY, CDR2 SYGVKD. Unmatched junction bases numbered 6, after V lost 3 bases and J lost 4 bases. CDR3 size: 16 residues.

The V and J genes are TRBV18 and TRBJ2-1; 7 positions match TRBD1. The CDR3 contains 15 residues. The J segment lost 6 bases and the V segment lost 2 bases, leaving 7 bases of the junction unmatched. Germline assignment: CDR1 KGHSH and CDR2 LQKENI. CDR3 sequence reads: CASSPKGAGLNEQFF. The CDR3 bases are TGTGCCAGCTCACCAAAGGGGGCGGGTCTCAATGAGCAGTTCTTC.

The V and J genes are TRBV7-8 and TRBJ1-6; no firm D call. Germline CDR1 is SGHVS and CDR2 is FQNEAQ. The CDR3 loop spans 16 amino acids. V was clipped by 5 bases and J by 6 bases, with 17 bases between them. CDR3 sequence: CASSPVGAAVNSPLHF. The CDR3 DNA follows: TGTGCCAGCAGCCCAGTCGGTGCGGCAGTTAATTCACCCCTCCACTTT. Variable domain in full (rest from reference TRBV7-8 and TRBJ1-6): GAGVSQSPRYKVAKRGQDVALRCDPISGHVSLFWYQQALGQGPEFLTYFQNEAQLDKSGLPSDRFFAERPEGSVSTLKIQRTQQEDSAVYLCASSPVGAAVNSPLHFGNGTRLTVT.